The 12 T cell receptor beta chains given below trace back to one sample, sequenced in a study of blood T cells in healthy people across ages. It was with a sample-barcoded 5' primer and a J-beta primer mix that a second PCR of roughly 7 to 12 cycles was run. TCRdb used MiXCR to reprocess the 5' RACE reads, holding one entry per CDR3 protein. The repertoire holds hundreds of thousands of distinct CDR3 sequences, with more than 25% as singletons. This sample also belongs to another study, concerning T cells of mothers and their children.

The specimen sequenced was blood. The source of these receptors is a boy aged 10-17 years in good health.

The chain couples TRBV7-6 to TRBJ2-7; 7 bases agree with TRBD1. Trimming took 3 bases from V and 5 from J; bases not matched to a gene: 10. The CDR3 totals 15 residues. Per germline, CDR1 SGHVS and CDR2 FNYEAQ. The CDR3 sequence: CASSFTGVTPNEQYF. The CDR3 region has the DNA TGTGCCAGCAGCTTCACAGGGGTAACTCCCAACGAGCAGTACTTC. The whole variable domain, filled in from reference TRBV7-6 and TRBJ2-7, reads GAGVSQSPRYKVTKRGQDVALRCDPISGHVSLYWYRQALGQGPEFLTYFNYEAQQDKSGLPNDRFSAERPEGSISTLTIQRTEQRDSAMYRCASSFTGVTPNEQYFGPGTRLTVT.

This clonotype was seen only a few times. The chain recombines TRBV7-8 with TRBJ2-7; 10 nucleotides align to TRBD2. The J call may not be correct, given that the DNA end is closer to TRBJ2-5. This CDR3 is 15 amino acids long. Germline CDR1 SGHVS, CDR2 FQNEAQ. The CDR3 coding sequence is TGTGCCAGCAGCCGAACTACTAGCGGGGAAGAGACCCAGTACTTC. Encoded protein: CASSRTTSGEETQYF.

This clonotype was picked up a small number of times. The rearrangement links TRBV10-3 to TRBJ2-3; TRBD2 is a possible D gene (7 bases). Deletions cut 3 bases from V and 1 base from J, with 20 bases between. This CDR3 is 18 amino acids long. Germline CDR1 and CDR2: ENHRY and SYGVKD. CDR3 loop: CAISDLAVGAVGTDTQYF. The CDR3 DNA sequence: TGTGCCATCAGTGACCTAGCGGTGGGGGCGGTTGGCACAGATACGCAGTATTTT.

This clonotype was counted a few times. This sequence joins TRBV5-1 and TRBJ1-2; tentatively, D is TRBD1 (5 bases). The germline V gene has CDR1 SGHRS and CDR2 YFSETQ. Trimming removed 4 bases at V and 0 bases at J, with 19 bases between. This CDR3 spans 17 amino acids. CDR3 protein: CASSAGRLRDTNYGYTF. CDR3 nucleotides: TGCGCCAGCAGCGCGGGACGTCTTAGGGATACTAACTATGGCTACACCTTC.

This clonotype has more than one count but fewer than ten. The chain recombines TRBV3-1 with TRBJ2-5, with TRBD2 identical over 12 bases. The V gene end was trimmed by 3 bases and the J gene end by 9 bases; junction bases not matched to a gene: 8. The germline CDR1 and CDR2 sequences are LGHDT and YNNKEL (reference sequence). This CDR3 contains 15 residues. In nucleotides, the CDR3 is TGTGCCAGCAGCCAGACTAGCGGGGGACTCGGGGCCCAGTACTTC. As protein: CASSQTSGGLGAQYF.

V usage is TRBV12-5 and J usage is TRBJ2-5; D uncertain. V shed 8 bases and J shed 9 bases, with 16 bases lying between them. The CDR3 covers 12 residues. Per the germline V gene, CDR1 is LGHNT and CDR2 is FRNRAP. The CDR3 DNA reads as TGTGCTAGTATTGGTCTGTCGAGGTCCCAGTACTTC. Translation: CASIGLSRSQYF.

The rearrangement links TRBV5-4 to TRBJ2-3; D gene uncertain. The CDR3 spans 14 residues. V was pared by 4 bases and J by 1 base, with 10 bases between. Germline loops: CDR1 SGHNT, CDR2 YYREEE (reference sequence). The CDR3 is CASSRTLRTDTQYF. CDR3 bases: TGTGCCAGCAGCCGCACGTTGCGCACAGATACGCAGTATTTT.

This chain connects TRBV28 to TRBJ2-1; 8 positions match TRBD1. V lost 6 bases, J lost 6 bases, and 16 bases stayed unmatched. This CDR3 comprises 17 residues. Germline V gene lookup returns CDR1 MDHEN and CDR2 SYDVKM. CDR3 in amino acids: CASRPPTGQGGGNEQFF. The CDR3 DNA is TGTGCCAGCAGGCCCCCCACTGGACAGGGTGGAGGCAATGAGCAGTTCTTC.

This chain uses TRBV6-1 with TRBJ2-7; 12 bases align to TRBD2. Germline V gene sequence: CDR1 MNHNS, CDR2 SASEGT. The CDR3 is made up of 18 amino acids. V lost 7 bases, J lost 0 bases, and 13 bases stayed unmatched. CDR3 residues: CASTRGASGGASSYEQYF. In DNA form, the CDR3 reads TGTGCCAGCACACGGGGAGCTAGCGGGGGGGCAAGCTCCTACGAGCAGTACTTC.

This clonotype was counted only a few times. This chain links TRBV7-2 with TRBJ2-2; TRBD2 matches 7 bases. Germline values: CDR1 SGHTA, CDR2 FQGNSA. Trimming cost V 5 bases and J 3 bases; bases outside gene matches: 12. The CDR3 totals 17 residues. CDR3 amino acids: CASSPRSAGRYTGELFF. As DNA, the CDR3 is TGTGCCAGCAGCCCCCGGTCCGCCGGGAGGTACACCGGGGAGCTGTTTTTT.

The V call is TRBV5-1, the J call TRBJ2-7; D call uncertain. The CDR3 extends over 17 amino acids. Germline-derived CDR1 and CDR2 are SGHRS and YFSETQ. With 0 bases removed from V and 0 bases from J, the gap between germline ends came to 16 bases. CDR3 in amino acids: CASSLVGSGLGSYEQYF. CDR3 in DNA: TGCGCCAGCAGCTTGGTAGGAAGTGGCCTGGGCTCCTACGAGCAGTACTTC.

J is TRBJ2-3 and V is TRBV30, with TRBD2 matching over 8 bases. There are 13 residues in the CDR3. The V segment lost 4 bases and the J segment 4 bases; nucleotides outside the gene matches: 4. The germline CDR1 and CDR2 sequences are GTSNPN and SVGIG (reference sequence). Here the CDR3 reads CAWNAGGSDTQYF. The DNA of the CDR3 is TGTGCCTGGAATGCGGGGGGTTCAGATACGCAGTATTTT.